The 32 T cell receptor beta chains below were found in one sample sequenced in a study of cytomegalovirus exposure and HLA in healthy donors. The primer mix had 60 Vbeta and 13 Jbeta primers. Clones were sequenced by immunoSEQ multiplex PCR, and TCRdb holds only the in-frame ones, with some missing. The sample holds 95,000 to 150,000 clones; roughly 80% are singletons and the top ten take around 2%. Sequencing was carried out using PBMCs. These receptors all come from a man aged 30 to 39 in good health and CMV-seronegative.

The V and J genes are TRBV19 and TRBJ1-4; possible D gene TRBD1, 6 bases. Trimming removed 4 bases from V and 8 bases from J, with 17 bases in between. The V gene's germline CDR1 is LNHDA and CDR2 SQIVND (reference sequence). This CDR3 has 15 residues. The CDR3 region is CASSTTQGRGEKLFF. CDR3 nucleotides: TGTGCCAGTAGTACCACACAGGGAAGAGGCGAAAAACTGTTTTTT.

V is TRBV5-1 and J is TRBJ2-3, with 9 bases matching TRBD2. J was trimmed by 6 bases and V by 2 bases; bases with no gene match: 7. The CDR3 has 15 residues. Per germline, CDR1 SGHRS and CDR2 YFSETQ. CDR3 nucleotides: TGCGCCAGCAGCTTCCTAGCGGGGTTAGATGATACGCAGTATTTT. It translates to CASSFLAGLDDTQYF.

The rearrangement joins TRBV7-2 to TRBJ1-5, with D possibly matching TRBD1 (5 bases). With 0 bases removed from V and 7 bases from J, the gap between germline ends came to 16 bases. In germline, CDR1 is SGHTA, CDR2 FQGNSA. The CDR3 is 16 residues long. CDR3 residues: CASSLAARARDQPQHF. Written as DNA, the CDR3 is TGTGCCAGCAGCTTAGCCGCCAGGGCTCGCGACCAGCCCCAGCATTTT. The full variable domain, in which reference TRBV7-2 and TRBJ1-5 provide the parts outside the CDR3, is GAGVSQSPSNKVTEKGKDVELRCDPISGHTALYWYRQSLGQGLEFLIYFQGNSAPDKSGLPSDRFSAERTGGSVSTLTIQRTQQEDSAVYLCASSLAARARDQPQHFGDGTRLSIL.

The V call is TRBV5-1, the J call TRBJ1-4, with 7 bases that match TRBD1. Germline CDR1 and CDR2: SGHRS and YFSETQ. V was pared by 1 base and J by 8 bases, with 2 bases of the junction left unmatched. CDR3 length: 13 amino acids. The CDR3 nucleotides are TGCGCCAGCAGCTTGACAGGGGAGGAAAAACTGTTTTTT. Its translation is CASSLTGEEKLFF.

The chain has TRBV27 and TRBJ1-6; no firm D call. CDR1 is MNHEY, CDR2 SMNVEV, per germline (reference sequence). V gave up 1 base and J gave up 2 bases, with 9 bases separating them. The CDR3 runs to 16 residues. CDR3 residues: CASSLFSLTYNSPLHF. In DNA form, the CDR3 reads TGTGCCAGCAGTTTATTTTCCTTAACCTATAATTCACCCCTCCACTTT.

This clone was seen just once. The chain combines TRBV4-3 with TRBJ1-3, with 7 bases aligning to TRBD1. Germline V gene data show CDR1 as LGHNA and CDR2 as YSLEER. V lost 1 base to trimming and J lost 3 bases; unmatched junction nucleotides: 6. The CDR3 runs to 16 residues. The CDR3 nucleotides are TGCGCCAGCAGCCAAGTGGCAGGGGGAGGTGGAAACACCATATATTTT. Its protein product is CASSQVAGGGGNTIYF.

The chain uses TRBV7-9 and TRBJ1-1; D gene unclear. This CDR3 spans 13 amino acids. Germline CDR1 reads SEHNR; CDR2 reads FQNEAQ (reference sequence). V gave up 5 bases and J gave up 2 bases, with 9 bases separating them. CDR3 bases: TGTGCCAGCAGCCTCCCTATTAACACTGAAGCTTTCTTT. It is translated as CASSLPINTEAFF.

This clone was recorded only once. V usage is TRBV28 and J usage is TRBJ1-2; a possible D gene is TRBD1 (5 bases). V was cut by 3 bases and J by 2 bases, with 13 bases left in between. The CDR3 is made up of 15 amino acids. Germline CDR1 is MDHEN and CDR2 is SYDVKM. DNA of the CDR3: TGTGCCAGCAGTTTTCCCCTGGGGGGGAACTATGGCTACACCTTC. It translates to CASSFPLGGNYGYTF.

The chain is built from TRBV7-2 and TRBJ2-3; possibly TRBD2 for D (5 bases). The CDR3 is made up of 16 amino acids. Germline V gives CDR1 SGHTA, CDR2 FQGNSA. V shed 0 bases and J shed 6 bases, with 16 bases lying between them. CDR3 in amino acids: CASSLAGLGPWDTQYF. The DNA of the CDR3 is TGTGCCAGCAGCTTAGCTGGACTGGGCCCTTGGGATACGCAGTATTTT.

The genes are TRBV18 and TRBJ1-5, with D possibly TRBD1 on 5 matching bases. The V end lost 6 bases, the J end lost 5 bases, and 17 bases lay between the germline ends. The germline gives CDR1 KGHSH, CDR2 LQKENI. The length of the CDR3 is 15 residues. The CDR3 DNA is TGTGCCAGCTCTCCTAATCCTGGGGGGGATCAGCCCCAGCATTTT. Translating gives CASSPNPGGDQPQHF.

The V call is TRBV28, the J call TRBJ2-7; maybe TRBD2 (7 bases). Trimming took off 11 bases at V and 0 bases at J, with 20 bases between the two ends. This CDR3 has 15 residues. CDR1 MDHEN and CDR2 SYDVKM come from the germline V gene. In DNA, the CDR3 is TGTGCCCACAGGGCTCGCGGGGGACACTCCTACGAGCAGTACTTC. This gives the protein CAHRARGGHSYEQYF.

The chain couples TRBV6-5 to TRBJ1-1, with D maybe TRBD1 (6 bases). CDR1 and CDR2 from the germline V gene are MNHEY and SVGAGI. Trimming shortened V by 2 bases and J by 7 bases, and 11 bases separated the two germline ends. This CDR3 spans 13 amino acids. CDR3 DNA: TGTGCCAGCAGTTACCTCTACAGGGTTGAAGCTTTCTTT. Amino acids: CASSYLYRVEAFF.

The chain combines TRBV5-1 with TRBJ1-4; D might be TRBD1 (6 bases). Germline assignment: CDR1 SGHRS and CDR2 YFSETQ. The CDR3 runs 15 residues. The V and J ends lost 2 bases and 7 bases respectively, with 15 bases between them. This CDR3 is CASSFIGDTLEKLFF. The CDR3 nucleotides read TGCGCCAGCAGCTTTATAGGGGACACCCTTGAAAAACTGTTTTTT.

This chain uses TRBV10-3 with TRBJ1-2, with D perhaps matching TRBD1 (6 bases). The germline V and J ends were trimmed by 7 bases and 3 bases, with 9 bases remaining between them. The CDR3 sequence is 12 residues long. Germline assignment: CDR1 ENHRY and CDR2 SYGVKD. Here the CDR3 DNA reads TGTGCCATCACTGGGGGCTACTATGGCTACACCTTC. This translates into CAITGGYYGYTF.

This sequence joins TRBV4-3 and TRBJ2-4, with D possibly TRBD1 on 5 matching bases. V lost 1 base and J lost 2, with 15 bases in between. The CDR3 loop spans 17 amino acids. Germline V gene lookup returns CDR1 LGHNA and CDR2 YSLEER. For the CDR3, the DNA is TGCGCCAGCAGCCAAGGGGCAAGGGGCGAGCCCAAAAACATTCAGTACTTC. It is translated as CASSQGARGEPKNIQYF.

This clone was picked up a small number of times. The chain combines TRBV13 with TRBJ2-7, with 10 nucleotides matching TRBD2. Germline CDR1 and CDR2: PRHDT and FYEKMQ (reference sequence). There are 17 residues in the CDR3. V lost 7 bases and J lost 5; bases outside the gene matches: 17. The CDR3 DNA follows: TGTGCCAGCACTCGCCTGGCTAGCGGGGGTAGCGGAAACGAGCAGTACTTC. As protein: CASTRLASGGSGNEQYF.

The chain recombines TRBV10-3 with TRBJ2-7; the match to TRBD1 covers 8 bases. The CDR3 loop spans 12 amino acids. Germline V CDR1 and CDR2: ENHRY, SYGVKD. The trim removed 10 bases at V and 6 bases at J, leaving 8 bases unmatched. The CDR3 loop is CATDRGSSEQYF. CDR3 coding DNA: TGTGCCACCGACAGGGGTAGCTCCGAGCAGTACTTC.

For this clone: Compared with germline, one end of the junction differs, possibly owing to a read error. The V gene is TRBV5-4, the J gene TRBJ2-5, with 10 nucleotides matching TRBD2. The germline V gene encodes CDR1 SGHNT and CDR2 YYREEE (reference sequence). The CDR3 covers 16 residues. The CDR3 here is CAGSLTNSGGHETQYF. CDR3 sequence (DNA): TGTGCCGGCAGCTTGACTAATAGCGGGGGGCACGAGACCCAGTACTTC. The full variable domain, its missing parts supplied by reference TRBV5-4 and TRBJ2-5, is ETGVTQSPTHLIKTRGQQVTLRCSSQSGHNTVSWYQQALGQGPQFIFQYYREEENGRGNFPPRFSGLQFPNYSSELNVNALELDDSALYLCAGSLTNSGGHETQYFGPGTRLLVL.

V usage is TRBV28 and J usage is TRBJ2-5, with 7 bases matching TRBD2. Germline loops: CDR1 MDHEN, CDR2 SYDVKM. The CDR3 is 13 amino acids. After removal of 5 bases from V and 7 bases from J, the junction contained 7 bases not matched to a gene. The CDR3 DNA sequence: TGTGCCAGCAGTCCAAGCGGGGCACGGACCCAGTACTTC. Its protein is CASSPSGARTQYF. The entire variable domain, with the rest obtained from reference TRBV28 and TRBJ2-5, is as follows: DVKVTQSSRYLVKRTGEKVFLECVQDMDHENMFWYRQDPGLGLRLIYFSYDVKMKEKGDIPEGYSVSREKKERFSLILESASTNQTSMYLCASSPSGARTQYFGPGTRLLVL.

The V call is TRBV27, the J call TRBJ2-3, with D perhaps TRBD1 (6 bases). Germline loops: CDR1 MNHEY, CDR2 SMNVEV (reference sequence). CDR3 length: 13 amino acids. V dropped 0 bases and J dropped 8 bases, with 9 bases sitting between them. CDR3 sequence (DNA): TGTGCCAGCAGTTTATCCCCACAGGGTACGCAGTATTTT. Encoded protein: CASSLSPQGTQYF.

CDR3 loop: CASRGGDRSYEQYF. The DNA of the CDR3 is TGTGCCAGCAGGGGTGGGGACAGGTCCTACGAGCAGTACTTC. The genes are TRBV6-1 and TRBJ2-7; 8 bases line up with TRBD1. Looked up from germline, CDR1 is MNHNS and CDR2 is SASEGT. The CDR3 sequence is 14 residues long. V shed 6 bases, J shed 1 base, and the junction held 5 bases outside the gene matches.

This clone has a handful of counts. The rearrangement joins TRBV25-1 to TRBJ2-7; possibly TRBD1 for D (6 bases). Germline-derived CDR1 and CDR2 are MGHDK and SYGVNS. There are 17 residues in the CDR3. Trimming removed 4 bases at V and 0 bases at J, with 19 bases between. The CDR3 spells CASSAPDSLAASYEQYF. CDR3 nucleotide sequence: TGTGCCAGCAGTGCCCCGGACAGCCTCGCCGCCTCCTACGAGCAGTACTTC.

The CDR3: CASSLAGGGYTF. The CDR3 DNA is TGCGCCAGCAGCTTGGCCGGGGGTGGCTACACCTTC. The J gene is TRBJ1-2, the V gene TRBV5-1; D is possibly TRBD1 (5 bases). Germline lookup yields CDR1 SGHRS and CDR2 YFSETQ. This CDR3 has 12 residues. The V and J ends lost 0 bases and 7 bases respectively, with 7 bases between them.

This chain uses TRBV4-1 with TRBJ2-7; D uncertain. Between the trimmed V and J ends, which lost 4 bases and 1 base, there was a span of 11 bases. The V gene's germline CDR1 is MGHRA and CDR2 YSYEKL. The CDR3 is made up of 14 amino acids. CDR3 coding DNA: TGCGCCAGCAGCCCCCCCGCGCGTTCCTACGAGCAGTACTTC. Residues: CASSPPARSYEQYF.

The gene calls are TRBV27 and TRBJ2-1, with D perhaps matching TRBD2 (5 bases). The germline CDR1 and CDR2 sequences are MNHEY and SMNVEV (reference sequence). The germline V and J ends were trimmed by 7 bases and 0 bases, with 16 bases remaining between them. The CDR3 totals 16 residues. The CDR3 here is CASKLRGPSSYNEQFF. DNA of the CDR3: TGTGCCAGCAAACTGCGAGGGCCTAGCTCCTACAATGAGCAGTTCTTC.

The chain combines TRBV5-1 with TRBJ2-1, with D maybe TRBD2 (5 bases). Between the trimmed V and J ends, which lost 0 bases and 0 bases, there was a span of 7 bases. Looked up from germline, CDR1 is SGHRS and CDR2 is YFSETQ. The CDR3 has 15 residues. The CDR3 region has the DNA TGCGCCAGCAGCTTGGAAGGGAGCTCCTACAATGAGCAGTTCTTC. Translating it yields CASSLEGSSYNEQFF.

The DNA of the CDR3 is TGTGCCATCAGGGAAGGAGGACAGATGAACACTGAAGCTTTCTTT. It translates to CAIREGGQMNTEAFF. The J gene is TRBJ1-1, the V gene TRBV10-3; D might be TRBD1 (6 bases). CDR1 ENHRY and CDR2 SYGVKD come from the germline V gene. The CDR3 is made up of 15 amino acids. V shed 6 bases and J shed 0 bases, with 14 bases lying between them.

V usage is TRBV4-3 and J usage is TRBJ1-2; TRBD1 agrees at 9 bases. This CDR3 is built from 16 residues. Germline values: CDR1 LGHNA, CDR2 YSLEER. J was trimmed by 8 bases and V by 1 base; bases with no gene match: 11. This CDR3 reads CASSQGRGDREDGYTF. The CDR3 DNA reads TGCGCCAGCAGCCAAGGTCGGGGGGACAGGGAGGACGGCTACACCTTC.

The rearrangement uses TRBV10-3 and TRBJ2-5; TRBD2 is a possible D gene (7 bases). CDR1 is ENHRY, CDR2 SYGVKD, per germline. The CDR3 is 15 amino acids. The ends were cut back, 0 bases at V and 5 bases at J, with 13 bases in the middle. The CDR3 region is CAISESIRGGETQYF. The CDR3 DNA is TGTGCCATCAGTGAGTCGATCAGGGGAGGGGAGACCCAGTACTTC.

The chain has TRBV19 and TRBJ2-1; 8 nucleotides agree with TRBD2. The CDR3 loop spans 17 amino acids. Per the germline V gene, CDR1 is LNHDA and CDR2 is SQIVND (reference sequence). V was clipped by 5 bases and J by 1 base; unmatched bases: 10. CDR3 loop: CASSAPPLAGSYNEQFF. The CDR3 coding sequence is TGTGCCAGTAGTGCCCCTCCTTTAGCGGGGTCCTACAATGAGCAGTTCTTC.

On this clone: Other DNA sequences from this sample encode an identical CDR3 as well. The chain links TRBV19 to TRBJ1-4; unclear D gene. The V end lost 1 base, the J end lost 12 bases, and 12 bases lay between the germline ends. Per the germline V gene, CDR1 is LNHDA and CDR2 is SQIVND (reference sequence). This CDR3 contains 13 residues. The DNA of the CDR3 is TGTGCCAGTAGTATAGCAGTGGCCTCTGAACTGTTTTTT. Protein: CASSIAVASELFF.

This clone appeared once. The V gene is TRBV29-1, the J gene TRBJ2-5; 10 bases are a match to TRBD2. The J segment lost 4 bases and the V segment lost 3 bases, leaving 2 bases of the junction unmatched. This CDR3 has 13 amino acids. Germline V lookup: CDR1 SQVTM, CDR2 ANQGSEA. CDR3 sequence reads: CSVERTSGETQYF. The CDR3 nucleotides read TGCAGCGTTGAGAGGACTAGCGGAGAGACCCAGTACTTC.